This T cell receptor beta chain was profiled in a study of T cells in Graves' hyperthyroidism and ophthalmopathy. V was trimmed by 5 bases and J by 3 bases, leaving 13 bases between them. The CDR3 loop spans 14 amino acids. TCR beta CDR3 sequences were amplified from RNA transcripts. A first-round RT-PCR of the TCR CDR3 used the HTBI primer set. TCRdb re-called the multiplex PCR reads through MiXCR, storing one row per CDR3 protein. The data show 650,000 to 800,000 distinct CDR3 sequences, 45% seen once. The chain carries TRBV12-3 or TRBV12-4 and TRBJ1-2; maybe TRBD1 (6 bases). What was sequenced was peripheral blood or thyroid tissue (not recorded which). This receptor was taken from an adult man with Graves' disease, either hyperthyroidism or ophthalmopathy (not recorded which). The CDR3 protein is CASSPGASHYGYTF. Written as DNA, the CDR3 is TGTGCCAGCAGTCCGGGGGCTTCCCACTATGGCTACACCTTC.